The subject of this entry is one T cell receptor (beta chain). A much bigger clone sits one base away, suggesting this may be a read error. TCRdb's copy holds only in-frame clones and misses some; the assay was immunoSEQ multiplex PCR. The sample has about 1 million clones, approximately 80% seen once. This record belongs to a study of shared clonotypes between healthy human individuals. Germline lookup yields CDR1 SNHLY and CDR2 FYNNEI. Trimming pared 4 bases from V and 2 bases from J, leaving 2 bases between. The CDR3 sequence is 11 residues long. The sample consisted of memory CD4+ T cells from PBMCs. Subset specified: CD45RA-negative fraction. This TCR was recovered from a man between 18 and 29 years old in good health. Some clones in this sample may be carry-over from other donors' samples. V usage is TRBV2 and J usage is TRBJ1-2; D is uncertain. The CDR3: CASSGNYGYTF. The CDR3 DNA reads TGTGCCAGCAGTGGGAACTATGGCTACACCTTC. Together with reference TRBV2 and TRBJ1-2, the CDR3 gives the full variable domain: EPEVTQTPSHQVTQMGQEVILRCVPISNHLYFYWYRQILGQKVEFLVSFYNNEISEKSEIFDDQFSVERPDGSNFTLKIRSTKLEDSAMYFCASSGNYGYTFGSGTRLTVV.